The 25 T cell receptor beta chains below were found in one sample sequenced in a study of tumor and adjacent non-tumor tissue in lung cancer. A modified ARM-PCR protocol with three rounds of nested PCR amplified TCRbeta. TCRdb analysed the multiplex PCR reads with MiXCR anew, one entry per CDR3 protein. Found here are under 45,000 distinct CDR3 sequences, roughly 60% of them singletons; the top ten hold under 50%. This sample's RNA came from whole unsorted tissue. The normal lung tissue was taken more than 3 cm from the tumor edge. The sequenced sample was distant non-tumor lung tissue. These receptors originate from a middle-aged man with non-small cell lung cancer.

This clonotype appeared a single time. One end of the junction does not line up with germline, which may come from a read error. The chain uses TRBV24-1 and TRBJ2-3; no clear D gene. Germline V gene sequence: CDR1 KGHDR, CDR2 SFDVKD. The CDR3 loop spans 13 amino acids. This CDR3 reads CATSDRSTNTQYF. CDR3 DNA sequence: TGTGCCACTAGTGATCGAAGCACAAATACGCAGTATTTT.

The sample holds a few counts of this clonotype. A much bigger clone sits one base away, suggesting this may be a read error. The chain links TRBV6-1 to TRBJ1-1, with D perhaps TRBD1 (5 bases). Trimming stripped 5 bases from V and 4 bases from J, with 14 bases between. This CDR3 spans 14 amino acids. CDR1 is MNHNS and CDR2 is SASEGT in the germline V gene. The CDR3 DNA reads as TGTGCCAGCAGTCCTCAGGGTCGGGCCACTGAAGCTTTCTTT. Its translation is CASSPQGRATEAFF.

As regards this clonotype: A much larger clone lies one base from this, so it may be a read error. This chain uses TRBV11-2 with TRBJ2-6, with 7 bases that match TRBD1. CDR1 and CDR2 from the germline V gene are SGHAT and FQNNGV. The CDR3 sequence is 15 residues long. This CDR3 is CASSPRGSGANVLIF. Written as DNA, the CDR3 is TGTGCCAGCAGCCCCAGGGGGTCAGGGGCCAACGTCCTGATTTTC.

Points on this clonotype: The final CDR3 position lacks the conserved phenylalanine or tryptophan, pointing to a likely read error. The chain employs TRBV29-1 and TRBJ2-7, with 11 bases identical to TRBD2. CDR3 length: 16 amino acids. Germline assignment: CDR1 SQVTM and CDR2 ANQGSEA. CDR3 DNA: TGCTGCGTTGGGGGAACTAGCGGGAGAGTCTCCTACGAGCAGTACCTC. It specifies CCVGGTSGRVSYEQYL.

Details on this clonotype: Just one base apart from a much larger clone, this may be a read error. The V and J genes are TRBV14 and TRBJ2-5, with TRBD1 as a possible D gene (6 bases). Germline loops: CDR1 SGHDN, CDR2 FVKESK. This CDR3 is built from 15 residues. Trimming shortened V by 4 bases and J by 2 bases, and 14 bases separated the two germline ends. CDR3 sequence (DNA): TGTGCCAGCAGCCTGTTCAGGGGCCCTCAAGAGACCCAGTACTTC. This codes for CASSLFRGPQETQYF.

Comments on this clonotype: One end of the junction varies from germline; a read error may be responsible. V usage is TRBV11-1 and J usage is TRBJ2-2; possibly TRBD2 for D (5 bases). The CDR3 runs 14 residues. Germline-derived CDR1 and CDR2 are SGHAT and FQDESV (reference sequence). As DNA, the CDR3 is TGTGCCAGTAGCTTTCGGGGTCGGCCCTGGGAGCAGTTTTTT. It encodes CASSFRGRPWEQFF.

This chain links TRBV10-2 with TRBJ2-3; TRBD2 agrees at 7 bases. The CDR3 extends over 16 amino acids. Germline loops: CDR1 WSHSY, CDR2 SAAADI. V gave up 6 bases and J gave up 2 bases; unmatched junction bases: 11. CDR3 nucleotide sequence: TGCGCCAGCAGATTGACGCCTAGCGGCCTCACAGATACGCAGTATTTT. Amino acid sequence: CASRLTPSGLTDTQYF.

At least ten counts were recorded for this clonotype. The V call is TRBV30, the J call TRBJ2-1; 8 nucleotides agree with TRBD2. J lost 5 bases, V lost 2 bases, and 11 bases had no gene match. CDR1 GTSNPN and CDR2 SVGIG come from the germline V gene (reference sequence). This CDR3 spans 16 amino acids. The CDR3 DNA reads as TGTGCCTGGAGTCCTCTTGCTGCAGCGGGAGACAATGAGCAGTTCTTC. Residues: CAWSPLAAAGDNEQFF.

In the case of this clonotype: A read error is possible here, since a much larger clone lies one base away. J is TRBJ2-2 and V is TRBV7-9; the D gene is possibly TRBD2 (6 bases). Germline lookup yields CDR1 SEHNR and CDR2 FQNEAQ (reference sequence). CDR3 size: 15 residues. DNA of the CDR3: TGTGCCAGCAGCCGAAGCGGAGGGAACACCTGGGAGCTGTTTTTT. Translating it yields CASSRSGGNTWELFF.

A note on this clonotype: No conserved phenylalanine or tryptophan ends this CDR3, so it is likely a read error. Because the CDR3's place on the DNA is in doubt, the DNA is left out and the CDR3 is given as listed by TCRdb. V is TRBV29-1 and J is TRBJ2-2; the DNA was not used to check the table's D call, TRBD2. Looked up from germline, CDR1 is SQVTM and CDR2 is ANQGSEA. The CDR3 has 15 amino acids, counting both end residues. CDR3 sequence: CGVDYGGGNTGELSS.

At least ten counts were recorded for this clonotype. V gene TRBV11-2 combines with J gene TRBJ2-3, with D perhaps TRBD1 (6 bases). The CDR3 is made up of 14 amino acids. V gave up 0 bases and J gave up 6 bases, with 10 bases separating them. Germline V gives CDR1 SGHAT, CDR2 FQNNGV. The CDR3 loop reads CASSLDGGPDTQYF. The CDR3 DNA follows: TGTGCCAGCAGCTTAGATGGGGGCCCGGATACGCAGTATTTT.

Points on this clonotype: The conserved phenylalanine or tryptophan is not found at the CDR3 terminus, so this likely reflects a read error. No DNA is shown, since the ends of the CDR3 on it are uncertain; the CDR3 is the one TCRdb lists. J is TRBJ1-1 and V is TRBV11-1; the table's D gene call, TRBD1, was not cross checked with the DNA. Germline CDR1 reads SGHAT; CDR2 reads FQDESV (reference sequence). The CDR3 is made up of 13 amino acids, end residues included. The chain's CDR3 is CASSPGIGDETFL.

For this clonotype: The junction departs from the called germline gene at one end, perhaps through a read error. The J gene is TRBJ2-1, the V gene TRBV5-1; D is unresolved. This CDR3 spans 14 amino acids. Germline-derived CDR1 and CDR2 are SGHRS and YFSETQ. CDR3 bases: TGCGCCAGCAGCTCCCGGCATGGAACCATTGAGGAGTTCTTC. Translating gives CASSSRHGTIEEFF.

This clonotype was recorded at least ten times. This chain uses TRBV4-2 with TRBJ2-1, with 10 bases identical to TRBD1. The germline CDR1 and CDR2 sequences are LGHNA and YNFKEQ. CDR3 size: 15 residues. The junction had 2 bases not matched to a gene; V was cut back by 1 base and J by 5 bases. This CDR3 is CASSQGQGANNEQFF. CDR3 nucleotides: TGTGCCAGCAGCCAAGGACAGGGGGCGAACAATGAGCAGTTCTTC.

By share, this clonotype counts as large (0.1 to 1%). V usage is TRBV11-2 and J usage is TRBJ1-2; weak D call: TRBD1 (6 bases). Trimming removed 7 bases from V and 4 bases from J, with 19 bases in between. Germline V gene sequence: CDR1 SGHAT, CDR2 FQNNGV. CDR3 length: 15 residues. The CDR3 DNA sequence: TGTGCCAGCACCCTGGCCCGGCAGGGGCCCTATGGCTACACCTTC. It yields the protein CASTLARQGPYGYTF.

On this clonotype: This may come from a read error, since a much larger clone is one base off. The CDR3 loop is CASRLRTGTEKLFF. The CDR3 region has the DNA TGTGCCAGCAGATTACGAACAGGGACCGAAAAACTGTTTTTT. V is TRBV7-9 and J is TRBJ1-4; a weak D match, TRBD1 (6 bases). The CDR3 is made up of 14 amino acids. V lost 6 bases to trimming and J lost 8 bases, with 16 bases between them. Germline values: CDR1 SEHNR, CDR2 FQNEAQ (reference sequence).

Notes on this clonotype: No conserved phenylalanine or tryptophan is present at the end of the CDR3, so a read error is the likely explanation. V usage is TRBV5-5 and J usage is TRBJ2-3; 7 nucleotides line up with TRBD2. Germline CDR1 reads SGHKS; CDR2 reads YYEKEE (reference sequence). This CDR3 spans 13 amino acids. CDR3 in DNA: TGTGGCAGCACTACTAGCGTAGCAGATACGCAGTATCTT. Its protein product is CGSTTSVADTQYL.

The sample holds one count of this clonotype. One end of the junction varies from germline; a read error may be responsible. The chain combines TRBV4-1 with TRBJ2-3; 9 bases agree with TRBD2. The CDR3 sequence is 17 residues long. Germline V lookup: CDR1 MGHRA, CDR2 YSYEKL. The CDR3 DNA reads as TGCGCCAACAGCCAACTCAAGGGAGCGGGAGGCTCAGATACGCAGTATTTT. Translated: CANSQLKGAGGSDTQYF.

In regard to this clonotype: One end of the junction fails to match germline, which may point to a read error. The V gene is TRBV5-8, the J gene TRBJ2-1; the match to TRBD2 covers 8 bases. The CDR3 extends over 17 amino acids. Germline V gene lookup returns CDR1 SGHTS and CDR2 YDEGEE. DNA for the CDR3: TGTGCCAGCAGCCCCCTGTCGAGCGGGAGCTCCTACGATGAGCAATTCTTC. Translating gives CASSPLSSGSSYDEQFF.

The rearrangement uses TRBV28 and TRBJ2-2; D perhaps matches TRBD2 (5 bases). Germline CDR1 reads MDHEN; CDR2 reads SYDVKM. Trimming pared 3 bases from V and 7 bases from J, leaving 12 bases between. This CDR3 contains 14 residues. DNA of the CDR3: TGTGCCAGCAGTTTGAGCAGGAGCGGCGGGGAGCTGTTTTTT. Its protein is CASSLSRSGGELFF.

The CDR3 nucleotides read TGTGCCAGCAGCGCCACCCCGATGTCGATGAACACTGAAGCTTTCTTT. This translates into CASSATPMSMNTEAFF. This chain links TRBV7-8 with TRBJ1-1; D gene ambiguous. Looked up from germline, CDR1 is SGHVS and CDR2 is FQNEAQ. The ends were cut back, 5 bases at V and 0 bases at J, with 16 bases in the middle. The CDR3 spans 16 residues.

This clonotype came up many times. V and J are TRBV6-1 and TRBJ1-2; possibly TRBD1 for D (6 bases). Germline lookup yields CDR1 MNHNS and CDR2 SASEGT. The V end was cut by 4 bases, the J end by 4 bases, with 16 bases between. This CDR3 has 15 residues. CDR3 bases: TGTGCCAGCAGTGCGGGGGGCCGACAGGCCTATGGCTACACCTTC. Protein product: CASSAGGRQAYGYTF.

Regarding this clonotype: At one boundary the junction diverges from the germline segment, which might be a read error. The chain has TRBV5-4 and TRBJ2-2, with D uncertain. Germline assignment: CDR1 SGHNT and CDR2 YYREEE (reference sequence). The CDR3 runs 14 residues. The CDR3 loop reads CASSLMALTGELFF. The CDR3 DNA sequence: TGTGCGAGCAGCTTGATGGCCCTCACCGGGGAGCTGTTTTTT.

A word on this clonotype: One junction end disagrees with the germline gene, perhaps due to a read error. This chain joins TRBV30 and TRBJ2-7; possibly TRBD2 for D (5 bases). This CDR3 has 12 residues. The germline V gene has CDR1 GTSNPN and CDR2 SVGIG (reference sequence). The CDR3 spells CVWNPEGREQYF. CDR3 nucleotide sequence: TGTGTCTGGAACCCAGAGGGTCGGGAGCAGTACTTC.

V and J are TRBV29-1 and TRBJ1-2; D call uncertain. The CDR3 runs 12 residues. The germline CDR1 and CDR2 sequences are SQVTM and ANQGSEA. The CDR3 here is CGLATGQGGYTF. The CDR3 nucleotides read TGCGGCCTGGCGACCGGGCAAGGGGGCTACACCTTC. Based on the CDR3 plus reference TRBV29-1 and TRBJ1-2, the full variable domain is SAVISQKPSRDICQRGTSLTIQCQVDSQVTMMFWYRQQPGQSLTLIATANQGSEATYESGFVIDKFPISRPNLTFSTLTVSNMSPEDSSIYLCGLATGQGGYTFGSGTRLTVV.